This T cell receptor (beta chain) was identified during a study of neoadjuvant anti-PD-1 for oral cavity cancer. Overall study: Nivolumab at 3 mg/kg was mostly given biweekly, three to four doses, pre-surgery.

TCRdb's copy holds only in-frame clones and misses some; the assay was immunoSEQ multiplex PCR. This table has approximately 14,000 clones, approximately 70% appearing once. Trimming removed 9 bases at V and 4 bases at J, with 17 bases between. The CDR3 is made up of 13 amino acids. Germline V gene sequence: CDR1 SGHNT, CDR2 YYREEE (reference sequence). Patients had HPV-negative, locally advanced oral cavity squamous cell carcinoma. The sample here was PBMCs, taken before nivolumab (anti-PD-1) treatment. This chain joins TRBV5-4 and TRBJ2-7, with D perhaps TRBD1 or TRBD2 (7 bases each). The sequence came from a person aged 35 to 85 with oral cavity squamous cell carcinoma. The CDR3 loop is CATRGGHQYEQYF. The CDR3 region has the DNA TGTGCCACCAGGGGGGGGCACCAATACGAGCAGTACTTC.